These 13 T cell receptor beta chains share one sample of origin, sequenced in a study of spatial heterogeneity in lung cancer (dated by TCRdb to between 2018 and 2021). No antigen has been assigned to these receptors. Beyond this particular receptor, the publication reports: A correlation was observed between the number of expanded intratumoral alpha and beta TCRs and the tumor nonsynonymous mutation count.

Libraries were prepared through 5' RACE. TCRdb records NextSeq 500 as the sequencer. TCRdb handled the public reads itself, with Q25 trimming in fastp and clone calling in MiXCR, and kept productive beta chains. A single entry per CDR3 protein holds the most common genes and DNA from its merged rows. Here the sample has thousands of distinct CDR3 sequences; over 15% occur a single time. The ten largest clones capture 6% to 9% of the sample. The sample's time point label, in plain terms: sample taken at primary tumor resection. This specimen was lung tumor tissue, taken at surgery. The receptor source for this set is a female donor with early-stage non-small cell lung cancer.

In its sample, this clonotype is medium-sized. The CDR3 nucleotides are TGTGCCAGTAGTTCGGCGGCAGCCGACGATTCCTACGAGCAGTACTTC. Its translation is CASSSAAADDSYEQYF. The rearrangement joins TRBV19 to TRBJ2-7; D not certain. V dropped 5 bases and J dropped 1 base, with 18 bases sitting between them. The germline gives CDR1 LNHDA, CDR2 SQIVND (reference sequence). The CDR3 totals 16 residues.

This clonotype is termed medium-sized. This chain uses TRBV25-1 with TRBJ2-5, with 8 bases matching TRBD2. Trimming removed 1 base from V and 5 bases from J; junction bases left unmatched: 6. This CDR3 comprises 15 residues. CDR1 is MGHDK, CDR2 SYGVNS, per germline. The CDR3 spells CASSELRQREETQYF. The CDR3 bases are TGTGCCAGCAGTGAATTACGACAGCGGGAGGAGACCCAGTACTTC.

Within the sample, this clonotype is medium-sized (0.01 to 0.1%). The chain is built from TRBV7-6 and TRBJ2-5, with D maybe TRBD1 (6 bases). Germline V lookup: CDR1 SGHVS, CDR2 FNYEAQ. The CDR3 runs to 14 residues. The V and J ends lost 5 bases and 1 base respectively, with 11 bases between them. The CDR3 coding sequence is TGTGCCAGCAGCAAAACAGGGCCCCAAGAGACCCAGTACTTC. Its protein product is CASSKTGPQETQYF.

The rearrangement links TRBV6-1 to TRBJ1-2; D not resolved. This CDR3 contains 14 residues. The V and J ends lost 3 bases and 5 bases respectively, with 13 bases between them. The germline CDR1 and CDR2 sequences are MNHNS and SASEGT. DNA for the CDR3: TGTGCCAGCAGTGAGACCACTGGGCAGTATGGCTACACCTTC. Translating gives CASSETTGQYGYTF.

This clonotype is labeled medium-sized. J is TRBJ2-2 and V is TRBV5-1; TRBD1 aligns across 7 bases. The CDR3 sequence is 17 residues long. Germline trimming cut 4 bases from V and 0 bases from J; bases unmatched to any gene: 9. The germline gives CDR1 SGHRS, CDR2 YFSETQ. CDR3 region: CASSPNLQGPNTGELFF. CDR3 sequence (DNA): TGCGCCAGCAGCCCCAACCTACAGGGGCCGAACACCGGGGAGCTGTTTTTT.

Sample share makes this clonotype medium-sized. This chain links TRBV19 with TRBJ2-7; weak D call: TRBD1 (6 bases). Trimming shortened V by 5 bases and J by 0 bases, and 11 bases separated the two germline ends. This CDR3 region has 14 residues. Germline values: CDR1 LNHDA, CDR2 SQIVND (reference sequence). The CDR3 loop reads CASSPRQVSYEQYF. DNA of the CDR3: TGTGCCAGTAGTCCAAGACAGGTCTCCTACGAGCAGTACTTC.

This clonotype was recorded many times. The rearrangement uses TRBV20-1 and TRBJ2-7, with D hard to call. CDR1 is DFQATT, CDR2 SNEGSKA, per germline (reference sequence). V was clipped by 0 bases and J by 4 bases, with 13 bases between them. This CDR3 comprises 14 residues. The CDR3 loop is CSARDRKRVYEQYF. As DNA, the CDR3 is TGCAGTGCTAGAGATCGAAAAAGAGTTTACGAGCAGTACTTC.

In this sample, this clonotype is medium-sized (0.01 to 0.1%). The chain joins TRBV18 to TRBJ1-2, with D perhaps TRBD1 (6 bases). The CDR3 totals 15 residues. CDR1 is KGHSH and CDR2 is LQKENI in the germline V gene. Trimming pared 3 bases from V and 6 bases from J, leaving 17 bases between. CDR3 amino acids: CASSPTPGQGHGYTF. The CDR3 DNA is TGTGCCAGCTCACCCACACCGGGACAAGGGCATGGCTACACCTTC.

This clonotype is classed as medium-sized. The chain carries TRBV7-9 and TRBJ2-5; 9 nucleotides agree with TRBD1. J was trimmed by 4 bases and V by 5 bases; bases with no gene match: 8. Germline V gene lookup returns CDR1 SEHNR and CDR2 FQNEAQ (reference sequence). CDR3 length equals 15 residues. The CDR3 DNA reads TGTGCCAGCAGCCGACAGGGGGTTTTTGCAGAGACCCAGTACTTC. Translation gives CASSRQGVFAETQYF.

This clonotype counts as medium-sized. The V gene is TRBV5-1, the J gene TRBJ2-2; tentatively, D is TRBD2 (5 bases). Per the germline V gene, CDR1 is SGHRS and CDR2 is YFSETQ. The V gene lost 5 bases and the J gene lost 6 bases, with 17 bases spanning the gap. This CDR3 spans 15 amino acids. The CDR3 bases are TGCGCCAGCAGGCTGGCAGCGGAACTTTCCGGGGAGCTGTTTTTT. Residues: CASRLAAELSGELFF.

This clonotype was seen ten or more times. The rearrangement joins TRBV14 to TRBJ2-1, with 9 bases matching TRBD1. Germline V gene sequence: CDR1 SGHDN, CDR2 FVKESK. V was pared by 2 bases and J by 9 bases, with 8 bases of the junction left unmatched. This CDR3 contains 15 residues. Here the CDR3 DNA reads TGTGCCAGCAGCCAACTGGACAGGGGTAGGGTTGAGCAGTTCTTC. It yields the protein CASSQLDRGRVEQFF.

The chain is built from TRBV7-6 and TRBJ2-1; 11 nucleotides align to TRBD1. V lost 3 bases to trimming and J lost 3 bases; unmatched junction nucleotides: 1. Per the germline V gene, CDR1 is SGHVS and CDR2 is FNYEAQ. The CDR3 extends over 15 amino acids. The CDR3 is CASSLGQGDYNEQFF. The CDR3 DNA reads as TGTGCCAGCAGCTTGGGACAGGGGGACTACAATGAGCAGTTCTTC.

V gene TRBV14 combines with J gene TRBJ2-1; perhaps D is TRBD1 or TRBD2 (6 bases each). The V end was cut by 4 bases, the J end by 5 bases, with 27 bases between. This CDR3 spans 19 amino acids. CDR1 and CDR2 from the germline V gene are SGHDN and FVKESK. CDR3 sequence: CASSLKTGIGGGSHNEQFF. CDR3 coding DNA: TGTGCCAGCAGCCTAAAAACCGGGATCGGGGGCGGTTCCCACAATGAGCAGTTCTTC.